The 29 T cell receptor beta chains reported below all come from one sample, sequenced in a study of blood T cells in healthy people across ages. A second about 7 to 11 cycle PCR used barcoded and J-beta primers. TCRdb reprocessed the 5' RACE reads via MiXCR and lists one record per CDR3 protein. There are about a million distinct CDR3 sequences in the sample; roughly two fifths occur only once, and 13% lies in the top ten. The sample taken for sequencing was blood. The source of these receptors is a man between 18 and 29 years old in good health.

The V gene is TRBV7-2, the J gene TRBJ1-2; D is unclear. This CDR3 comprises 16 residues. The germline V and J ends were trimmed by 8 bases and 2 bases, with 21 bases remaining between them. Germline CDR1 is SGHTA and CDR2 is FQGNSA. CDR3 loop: CASSLSGGLVNYGYTF. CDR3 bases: TGTGCCAGCTCCCTCTCGGGTGGGTTGGTGAACTATGGCTACACCTTC.

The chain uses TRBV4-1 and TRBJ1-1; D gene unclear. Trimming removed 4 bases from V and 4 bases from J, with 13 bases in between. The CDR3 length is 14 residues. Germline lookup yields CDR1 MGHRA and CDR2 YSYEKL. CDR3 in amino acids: CASSPMEEFTEAFF. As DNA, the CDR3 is TGCGCCAGCAGCCCCATGGAGGAATTCACTGAAGCTTTCTTT.

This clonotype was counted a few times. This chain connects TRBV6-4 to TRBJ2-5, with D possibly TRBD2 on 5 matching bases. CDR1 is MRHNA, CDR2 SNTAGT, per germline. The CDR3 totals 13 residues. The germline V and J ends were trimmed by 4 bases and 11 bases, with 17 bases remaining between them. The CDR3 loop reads CASSVVLGNEQYF. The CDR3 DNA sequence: TGTGCCAGCAGTGTTGTACTAGGCAATGAGCAGTACTTC.

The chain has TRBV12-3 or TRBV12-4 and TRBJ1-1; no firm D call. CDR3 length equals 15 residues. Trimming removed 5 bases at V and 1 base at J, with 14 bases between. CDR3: CASSPRFLGNTEAFF. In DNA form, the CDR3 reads TGTGCCAGCAGTCCTCGGTTTTTAGGGAACACTGAAGCTTTCTTT.

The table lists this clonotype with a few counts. The CDR3: CASSLADIPGNYGYTF. The CDR3 nucleotides read TGTGCCAGCAGCCTTGCAGACATCCCCGGAAACTATGGCTACACCTTC. This rearrangement joins TRBV7-2 to TRBJ1-2; D uncertain. V dropped 5 bases and J dropped 2 bases, with 18 bases sitting between them. The germline gives CDR1 SGHTA, CDR2 FQGNSA. The CDR3 is made up of 16 amino acids.

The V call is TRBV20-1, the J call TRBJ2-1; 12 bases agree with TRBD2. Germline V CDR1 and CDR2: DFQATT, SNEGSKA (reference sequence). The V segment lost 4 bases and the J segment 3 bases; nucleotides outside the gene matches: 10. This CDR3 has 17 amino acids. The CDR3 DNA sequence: TGCAGTGCTATGCTAGCGGGGGGGCCTATTAGCTACAATGAGCAGTTCTTC. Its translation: CSAMLAGGPISYNEQFF.

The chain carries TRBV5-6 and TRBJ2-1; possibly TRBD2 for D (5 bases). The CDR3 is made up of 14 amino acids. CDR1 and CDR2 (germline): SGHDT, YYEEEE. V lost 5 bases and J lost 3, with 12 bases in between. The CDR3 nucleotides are TGTGCCAGCAGTAGAGGGATGGACTACAATGAGCAGTTCTTC. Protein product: CASSRGMDYNEQFF.

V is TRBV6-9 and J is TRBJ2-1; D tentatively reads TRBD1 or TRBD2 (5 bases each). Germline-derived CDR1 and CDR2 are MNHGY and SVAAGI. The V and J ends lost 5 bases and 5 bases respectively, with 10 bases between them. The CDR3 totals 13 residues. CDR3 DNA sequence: TGTGCCAGCAGTCCCTTGGGGGACAATGAGCAGTTCTTC. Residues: CASSPLGDNEQFF.

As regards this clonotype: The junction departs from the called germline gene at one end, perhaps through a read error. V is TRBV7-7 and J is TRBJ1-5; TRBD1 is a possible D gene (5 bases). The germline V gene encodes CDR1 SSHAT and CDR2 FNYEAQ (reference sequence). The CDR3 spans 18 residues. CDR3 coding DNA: TGTGCTAGCAGCTTATTTCCCAGGGCCCCCCTCAGCAATCAGCCCCAGCATTTT. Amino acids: CASSLFPRAPLSNQPQHF.

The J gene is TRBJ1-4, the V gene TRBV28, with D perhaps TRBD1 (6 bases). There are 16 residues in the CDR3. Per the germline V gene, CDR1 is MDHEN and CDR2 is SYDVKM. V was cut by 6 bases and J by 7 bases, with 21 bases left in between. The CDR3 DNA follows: TGTGCCAGCAGCCAACAGAAGGGGGAGGCGGGTGAAAAACTGTTTTTT. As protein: CASSQQKGEAGEKLFF.

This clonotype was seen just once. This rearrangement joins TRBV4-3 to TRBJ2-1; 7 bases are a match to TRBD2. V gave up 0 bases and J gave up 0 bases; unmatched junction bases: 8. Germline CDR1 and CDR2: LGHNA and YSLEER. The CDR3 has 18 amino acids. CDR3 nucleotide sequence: TGCGCCAGCAGCCAAGATTTAGGCGGGGGAAGCTCCTACAATGAGCAGTTCTTC. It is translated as CASSQDLGGGSSYNEQFF.

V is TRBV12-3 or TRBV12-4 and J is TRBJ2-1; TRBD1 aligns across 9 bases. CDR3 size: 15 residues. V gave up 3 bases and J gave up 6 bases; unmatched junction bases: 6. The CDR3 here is CASSFGTGSGNEQFF. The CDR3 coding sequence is TGTGCCAGCAGTTTCGGGACAGGGAGCGGCAATGAGCAGTTCTTC.

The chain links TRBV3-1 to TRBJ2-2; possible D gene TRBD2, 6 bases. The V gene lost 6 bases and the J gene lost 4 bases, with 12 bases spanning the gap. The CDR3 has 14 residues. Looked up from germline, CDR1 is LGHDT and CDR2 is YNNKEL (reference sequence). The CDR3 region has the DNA TGTGCCAGCAGTACGGGACTTCGCACCGGGGAGCTGTTTTTT. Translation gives CASSTGLRTGELFF.

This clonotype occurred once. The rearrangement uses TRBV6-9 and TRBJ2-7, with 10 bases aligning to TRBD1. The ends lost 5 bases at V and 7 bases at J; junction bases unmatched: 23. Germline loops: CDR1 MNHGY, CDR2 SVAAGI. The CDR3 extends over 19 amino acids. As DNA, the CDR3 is TGTGCCAGCAGTGGGACAGGGGATAAATTTCTCCGACCTAAAAATGAGCAGTACTTC. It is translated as CASSGTGDKFLRPKNEQYF.

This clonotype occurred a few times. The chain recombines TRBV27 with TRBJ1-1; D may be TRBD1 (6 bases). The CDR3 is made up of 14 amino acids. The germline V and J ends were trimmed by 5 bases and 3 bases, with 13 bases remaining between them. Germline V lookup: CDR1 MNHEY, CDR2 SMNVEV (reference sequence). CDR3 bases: TGTGCCAGCAGTCAAAACAGGGAAGACACTGAAGCTTTCTTT. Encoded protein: CASSQNREDTEAFF.

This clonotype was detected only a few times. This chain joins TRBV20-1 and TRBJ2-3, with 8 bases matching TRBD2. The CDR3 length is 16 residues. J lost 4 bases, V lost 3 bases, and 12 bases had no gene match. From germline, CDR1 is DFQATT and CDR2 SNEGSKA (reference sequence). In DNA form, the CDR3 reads TGCAGTGCTAGTGACCGGGGCGGGGGGCGAGCAGATACGCAGTATTTT. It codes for CSASDRGGGRADTQYF.

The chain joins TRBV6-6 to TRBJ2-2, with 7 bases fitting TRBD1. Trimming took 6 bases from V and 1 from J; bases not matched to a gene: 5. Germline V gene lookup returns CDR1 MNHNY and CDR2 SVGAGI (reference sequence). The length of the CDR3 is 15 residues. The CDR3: CASSRQGRNTGELFF. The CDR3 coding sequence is TGTGCCAGCAGCCGACAGGGTCGGAACACCGGGGAGCTGTTTTTT.

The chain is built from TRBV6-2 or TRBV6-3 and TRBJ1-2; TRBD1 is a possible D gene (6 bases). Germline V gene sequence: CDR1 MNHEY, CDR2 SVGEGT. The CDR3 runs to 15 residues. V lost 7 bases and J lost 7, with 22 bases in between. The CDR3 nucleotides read TGTGCCAGCATCCCTCGGACGATCAGGGGTGGTGGCTACACCTTC. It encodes CASIPRTIRGGGYTF.

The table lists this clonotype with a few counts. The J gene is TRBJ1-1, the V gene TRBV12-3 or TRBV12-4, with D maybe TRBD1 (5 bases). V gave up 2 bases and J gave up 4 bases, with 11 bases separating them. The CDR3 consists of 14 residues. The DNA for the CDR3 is TGTGCCAGCAGTTTAACCAGGGAGGGCACTGAAGCTTTCTTT. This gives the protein CASSLTREGTEAFF.

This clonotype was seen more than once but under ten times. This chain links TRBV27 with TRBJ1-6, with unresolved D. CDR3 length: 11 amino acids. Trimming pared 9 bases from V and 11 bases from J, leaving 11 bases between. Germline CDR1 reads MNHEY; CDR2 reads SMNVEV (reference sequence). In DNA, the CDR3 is TGTGCCAGAACTCGCTCGCCACCCCTCCACTTT. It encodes CARTRSPPLHF.

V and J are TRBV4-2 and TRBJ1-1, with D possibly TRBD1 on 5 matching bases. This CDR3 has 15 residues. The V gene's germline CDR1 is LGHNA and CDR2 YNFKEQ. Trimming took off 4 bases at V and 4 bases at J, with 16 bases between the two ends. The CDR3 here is CASSPSEGTSTEAFF. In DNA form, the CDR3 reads TGTGCCAGCAGCCCCTCGGAGGGGACCTCCACTGAAGCTTTCTTT.

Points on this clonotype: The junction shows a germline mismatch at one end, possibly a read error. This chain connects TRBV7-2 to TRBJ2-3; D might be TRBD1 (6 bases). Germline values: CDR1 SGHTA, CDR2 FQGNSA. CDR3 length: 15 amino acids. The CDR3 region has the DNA TGTGCCAGAAGCTTAGGATCGCTACAGGGATATTCGCGGTATTTT. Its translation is CARSLGSLQGYSRYF.

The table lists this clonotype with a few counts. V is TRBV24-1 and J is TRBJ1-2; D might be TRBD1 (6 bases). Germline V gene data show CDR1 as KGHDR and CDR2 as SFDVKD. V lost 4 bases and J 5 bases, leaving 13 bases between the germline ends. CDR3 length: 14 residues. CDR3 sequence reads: CATSDAGQNYGYTF. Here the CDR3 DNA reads TGTGCCACCAGTGACGCCGGACAGAATTATGGCTACACCTTC.

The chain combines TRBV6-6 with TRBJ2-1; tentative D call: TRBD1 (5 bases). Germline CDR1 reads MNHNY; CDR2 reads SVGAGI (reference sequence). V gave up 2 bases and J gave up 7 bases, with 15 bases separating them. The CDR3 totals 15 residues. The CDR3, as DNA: TGTGCCAGCAGTTACGTAAGGGGATTAAGAAATGAGCAGTTCTTC. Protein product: CASSYVRGLRNEQFF.

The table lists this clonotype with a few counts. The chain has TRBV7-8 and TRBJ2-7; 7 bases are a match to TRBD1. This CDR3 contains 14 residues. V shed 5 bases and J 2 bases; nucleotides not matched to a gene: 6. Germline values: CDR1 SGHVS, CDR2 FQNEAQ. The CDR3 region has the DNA TGTGCCAGCAGCATAGGACAGGAGGCCTACGAGCAGTACTTC. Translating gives CASSIGQEAYEQYF.

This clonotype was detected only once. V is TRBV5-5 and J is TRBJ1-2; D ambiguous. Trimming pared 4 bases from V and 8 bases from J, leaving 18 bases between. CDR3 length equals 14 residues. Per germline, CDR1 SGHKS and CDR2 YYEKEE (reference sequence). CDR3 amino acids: CASSLGRGEGGYTF. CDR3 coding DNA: TGTGCCAGCAGCCTCGGACGTGGGGAGGGAGGCTACACCTTC.

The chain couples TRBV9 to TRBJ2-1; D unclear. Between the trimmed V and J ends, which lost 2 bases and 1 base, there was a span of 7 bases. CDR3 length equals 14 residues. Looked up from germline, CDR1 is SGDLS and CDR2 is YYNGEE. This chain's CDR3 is CASSVYPSYNEQFF. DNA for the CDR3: TGTGCCAGCAGCGTGTATCCGTCCTACAATGAGCAGTTCTTC.

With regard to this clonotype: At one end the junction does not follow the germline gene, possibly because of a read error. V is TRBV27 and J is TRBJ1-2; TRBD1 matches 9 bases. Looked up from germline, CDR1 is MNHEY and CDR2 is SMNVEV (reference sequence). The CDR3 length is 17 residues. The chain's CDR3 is CASSFRTGGLLNCGYTF. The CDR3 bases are TGTGCCAGCAGTTTTAGAACAGGGGGCCTACTAAACTGTGGCTACACCTTC.

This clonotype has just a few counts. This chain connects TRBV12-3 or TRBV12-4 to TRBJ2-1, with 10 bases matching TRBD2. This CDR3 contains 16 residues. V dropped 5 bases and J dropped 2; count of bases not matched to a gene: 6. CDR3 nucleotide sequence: TGTGCCAGCAGTCCAGGGACTAGCGACCCCTACAATGAGCAGTTCTTC. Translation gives CASSPGTSDPYNEQFF.